The 32 T cell receptor beta chains below were found in one sample sequenced in a study of blood T cell repertoires in COVID-19. Method: immunoSEQ multiplex PCR; TCRdb's copy keeps in-frame clones and lacks some. The sample yields tens of thousands of clones, around 79% seen once. Specimen: peripheral blood. The receptors derive from a man aged 50 to 59 with acute or convalescent COVID-19.

The chain carries TRBV4-1 and TRBJ1-4; 9 bases align to TRBD1. Germline CDR1 reads MGHRA; CDR2 reads YSYEKL. The ends lost 0 bases at V and 7 bases at J; junction bases unmatched: 3. The CDR3 is made up of 15 amino acids. The CDR3 here is CASSQEGTGSEKLFF. DNA of the CDR3: TGCGCCAGCAGCCAAGAAGGGACAGGGAGTGAAAAACTGTTTTTT.

The chain's CDR3 is CASDRGANTEAFF. Here the CDR3 DNA reads TGTGCCAGCGACAGGGGGGCGAACACTGAAGCTTTCTTT. The J gene is TRBJ1-1, the V gene TRBV12-3 or TRBV12-4; 9 nucleotides line up with TRBD1. The V gene end was trimmed by 8 bases and the J gene end by 1 base; junction bases not matched to a gene: 2. There are 13 residues in the CDR3.

In regard to this clone: One end of the junction does not line up with germline, which may come from a read error. This chain links TRBV7-2 with TRBJ1-2; D gene ambiguous. The CDR3 contains 12 residues. The germline V gene encodes CDR1 SGHTA and CDR2 FQGNSA. The CDR3 DNA follows: TGTGCCAGCAGCCTAGCCGACTATGGCTACACCTTC. Its translation: CASSLADYGYTF.

This chain joins TRBV30 and TRBJ2-2; possibly TRBD1 for D (6 bases). Trimming removed 2 bases at V and 3 bases at J, with 13 bases between. The length of the CDR3 is 15 residues. CDR1 and CDR2 from the germline V gene are GTSNPN and SVGIG (reference sequence). DNA of the CDR3: TGTGCCTGGAGTTCGCCGGGACAAGACACCGGGGAGCTGTTTTTT. It codes for CAWSSPGQDTGELFF.

The chain is built from TRBV6-2 or TRBV6-3 and TRBJ1-1; D is perhaps TRBD1 (6 bases). CDR3 size: 11 residues. The germline CDR1 and CDR2 sequences are MNHEY and SVGEGT. Trimming stripped 4 bases from V and 11 bases from J, with 11 bases between. CDR3 sequence reads: CASSSLTGAFF. CDR3 nucleotides: TGTGCCAGCAGTTCCCTTACAGGGGCTTTCTTT.

The chain uses TRBV5-4 and TRBJ1-2; D unclear. V lost 4 bases and J lost 6, with 22 bases in between. There are 16 residues in the CDR3. The germline V gene encodes CDR1 SGHNT and CDR2 YYREEE (reference sequence). CDR3 in DNA: TGTGCCAGCAGCCTAAAATTAGAGGCCTGGCGGGATGGCTACACCTTC. It is translated as CASSLKLEAWRDGYTF.

The chain recombines TRBV2 with TRBJ2-7; 7 nucleotides line up with TRBD1. V lost 3 bases to trimming and J lost 11 bases; unmatched junction nucleotides: 4. The CDR3 is 11 amino acids. Germline-derived CDR1 and CDR2 are SNHLY and FYNNEI. The chain's CDR3 is CASSDWDSKYF. CDR3 bases: TGTGCCAGCAGTGATTGGGACAGTAAGTACTTC.

The genes are TRBV28 and TRBJ2-2; the D gene is possibly TRBD2 (5 bases). The length of the CDR3 is 12 residues. V shed 7 bases and J shed 7 bases, with 10 bases lying between them. Germline V gene lookup returns CDR1 MDHEN and CDR2 SYDVKM. CDR3 sequence (DNA): TGTGCCAGCAACGAAGCGGTCGGGGAGCTGTTTTTT. This codes for CASNEAVGELFF.

In DNA, the CDR3 is TGTGCCAGCAGCTTGGATGGCCGTCGTGGGGCCAACGTCCTGACTTTC. It is translated as CASSLDGRRGANVLTF. The genes are TRBV5-6 and TRBJ2-6; D gene uncertain. The CDR3 loop spans 16 amino acids. V dropped 0 bases and J dropped 3 bases, with 10 bases sitting between them. Per germline, CDR1 SGHDT and CDR2 YYEEEE.

The rearrangement joins TRBV6-6 to TRBJ1-2; 7 positions agree with TRBD1. Per the germline V gene, CDR1 is MNHNY and CDR2 is SVGAGI (reference sequence). V trimming: 0 bases; J trimming: 7 bases; junction bases outside the gene matches: 2. This CDR3 is 13 amino acids long. The CDR3 DNA is TGTGCCAGCAGTTACTCAAACAGGGGTGGCTACACCTTC. This sequence encodes CASSYSNRGGYTF.

This clone was seen a single time. The chain is built from TRBV2 and TRBJ2-7, with D maybe TRBD2 (5 bases). With 6 bases removed from V and 4 bases from J, the gap between germline ends came to 13 bases. Germline V gene data show CDR1 as SNHLY and CDR2 as FYNNEI. This CDR3 spans 13 amino acids. Here the CDR3 reads CASRAGTGYEQYF. CDR3 sequence (DNA): TGTGCCAGCAGGGCAGGCACGGGGTACGAGCAGTACTTC. Full variable domain (outside the CDR3, taken from reference TRBV2 and TRBJ2-7): EPEVTQTPSHQVTQMGQEVILRCVPISNHLYFYWYRQILGQKVEFLVSFYNNEISEKSEIFDDQFSVERPDGSNFTLKIRSTKLEDSAMYFCASRAGTGYEQYFGPGTRLTVT.

This chain uses TRBV7-9 with TRBJ2-7; 9 nucleotides agree with TRBD1. The V and J ends lost 5 bases and 2 bases, in that order; junction bases with no gene match: 4. Looked up from germline, CDR1 is SEHNR and CDR2 is FQNEAQ (reference sequence). The CDR3 has 14 amino acids. The chain's CDR3 is CASSVRQGAYEQYF. The CDR3 nucleotides read TGTGCCAGCAGCGTCCGACAGGGGGCCTACGAGCAGTACTTC.

This chain connects TRBV7-2 to TRBJ2-1; 7 nucleotides line up with TRBD2. The V and J ends lost 2 bases and 0 bases, in that order; junction bases with no gene match: 7. Germline V gene data show CDR1 as SGHTA and CDR2 as FQGNSA. The CDR3 has 17 residues. CDR3 nucleotide sequence: TGTGCCAGCAGCTTAAATAGCGGGCGAGGCTCCTACAATGAGCAGTTCTTC. This translates into CASSLNSGRGSYNEQFF. Full variable domain (remainder filled in from reference TRBV7-2 and TRBJ2-1): GAGVSQSPSNKVTEKGKDVELRCDPISGHTALYWYRQSLGQGLEFLIYFQGNSAPDKSGLPSDRFSAERTGGSVSTLTIQRTQQEDSAVYLCASSLNSGRGSYNEQFFGPGTRLTVL.

The chain couples TRBV11-1 to TRBJ2-7, with TRBD1 matching over 7 bases. Looked up from germline, CDR1 is SGHAT and CDR2 is FQDESV (reference sequence). The CDR3 is 13 amino acids. V was clipped by 5 bases and J by 2 bases; unmatched bases: 3. CDR3 sequence reads: CASSDRVTYEQYF. As DNA, the CDR3 is TGTGCCAGCAGCGACAGGGTTACCTACGAGCAGTACTTC.

V gene TRBV30 combines with J gene TRBJ1-1; 8 positions agree with TRBD1. The germline gives CDR1 GTSNPN, CDR2 SVGIG (reference sequence). The CDR3 consists of 13 residues. J gave up 5 bases and V 0 bases, and 2 bases lay outside the gene matches. CDR3 sequence (DNA): TGTGCCTGGAGTGTCCAGGGGGCAACTGAAGCTTTCTTT. This sequence encodes CAWSVQGATEAFF. Combining the CDR3 with reference TRBV30 and TRBJ1-1 gives the whole variable domain SQTIHQWPATLVQPVGSPLSLECTVEGTSNPNLYWYRQAAGRGLQLLFYSVGIGQISSEVPQNLSASRPQDRQFILSSKKLLLSDSGFYLCAWSVQGATEAFFGQGTRLTVV.

This clone was counted once. The chain uses TRBV7-2 and TRBJ1-2; 7 bases align to TRBD1. J gave up 8 bases and V 1 base, and 7 bases lay outside the gene matches. The CDR3 spans 14 residues. Germline CDR1 is SGHTA and CDR2 is FQGNSA. The DNA of the CDR3 is TGTGCCAGCAGCTTAGACGCAACAGGGGTCGGCTACACCTTC. It translates to CASSLDATGVGYTF.

Regarding this clone: This sample includes further DNA sequences coding for the same CDR3. This sequence joins TRBV7-2 and TRBJ1-1, with D maybe TRBD1 (5 bases). Trimming took 2 bases from V and 1 from J, leaving 8 bases between them. From germline, CDR1 is SGHTA and CDR2 FQGNSA. The CDR3 loop spans 14 amino acids. The CDR3: CASSLRGTNTEAFF. CDR3 DNA sequence: TGTGCCAGCAGCTTAAGGGGAACGAACACTGAAGCTTTCTTT.

The V and J genes are TRBV6-2 or TRBV6-3 and TRBJ2-1; 9 bases are a match to TRBD2. This CDR3 has 19 amino acids. V lost 2 bases and J lost 0; bases outside the gene matches: 11. Germline V CDR1 and CDR2: MNHEY, SVGEGT. The DNA of the CDR3 is TGTGCCAGCAGTTACGGGCCTAGCGGGACCCCTAGCTCCTACAATGAGCAGTTCTTC. Its protein product is CASSYGPSGTPSSYNEQFF.

This CDR3 reads CASGPGQFMNTEAFF. The DNA of the CDR3 is TGTGCTAGTGGGCCCGGACAGTTTATGAACACTGAAGCTTTCTTT. The genes are TRBV12-5 and TRBJ1-1; tentative D call: TRBD1 (6 bases). Looked up from germline, CDR1 is LGHNT and CDR2 is FRNRAP. The germline V and J ends were trimmed by 6 bases and 0 bases, with 14 bases remaining between them. The CDR3 has 15 amino acids.

The chain has TRBV19 and TRBJ2-7, with TRBD1 matching over 7 bases. The CDR3 contains 15 residues. The V and J ends lost 3 bases and 0 bases, in that order; junction bases with no gene match: 5. CDR1 is LNHDA and CDR2 is SQIVND in the germline V gene (reference sequence). The CDR3, as DNA: TGTGCCAGTAGTATCGGGACAGAAGCCTCCTACGAGCAGTACTTC. Translation gives CASSIGTEASYEQYF. The full variable domain, in which reference TRBV19 and TRBJ2-7 provide the parts outside the CDR3, is DGGITQSPKYLFRKEGQNVTLSCEQNLNHDAMYWYRQDPGQGLRLIYYSQIVNDFQKGDIAEGYSVSREKKESFPLTVTSAQKNPTAFYLCASSIGTEASYEQYFGPGTRLTVT.

This chain uses TRBV7-9 with TRBJ1-2, with 7 bases fitting TRBD1. V lost 0 bases, J lost 4 bases, and 2 bases stayed unmatched. This CDR3 is built from 14 residues. CDR1 and CDR2 (germline): SEHNR, FQNEAQ (reference sequence). DNA of the CDR3: TGTGCCAGCAGCTTAGCCGGGACAGCCTATGGCTACACCTTC. Translating it yields CASSLAGTAYGYTF. Using reference TRBV7-9 and TRBJ1-2 for the parts outside the CDR3, the full variable domain is DTGVSQNPRHKITKRGQNVTFRCDPISEHNRLYWYRQTLGQGPEFLTYFQNEAQLEKSRLLSDRFSAERPKGSFSTLEIQRTEQGDSAMYLCASSLAGTAYGYTFGSGTRLTVV.

The CDR3 nucleotides read TGTGCCACCAGCAGAGGTTTCAGGGCCGAGTCTAATGAAAAACTGTTTTTT. This gives the protein CATSRGFRAESNEKLFF. V usage is TRBV15 and J usage is TRBJ1-4; maybe TRBD1 (5 bases). CDR1 LNHNV and CDR2 YYDKDF come from the germline V gene (reference sequence). CDR3 length equals 17 residues. V lost 1 base and J lost 3, with 15 bases in between.

The chain is built from TRBV9 and TRBJ2-3; 8 nucleotides match TRBD1. Germline-derived CDR1 and CDR2 are SGDLS and YYNGEE. Trimming cost V 0 bases and J 2 bases; bases outside gene matches: 5. CDR3 length equals 16 residues. CDR3 DNA: TGTGCCAGCAGCGTAGTTGGACAGGGATCCACAGATACGCAGTATTTT. Translation: CASSVVGQGSTDTQYF.

The CDR3 coding sequence is TGTGCCAGCAGCCAAGGAGGTGCAAATTCACCCCTCCACTTT. Encoded protein: CASSQGGANSPLHF. The chain is built from TRBV14 and TRBJ1-6; D gene uncertain. The V and J ends lost 1 base and 7 bases respectively, with 8 bases between them. Germline V gene data show CDR1 as SGHDN and CDR2 as FVKESK. This CDR3 has 14 residues.

Points on this clone: Distinct nucleotide sequences in the sample also encode this CDR3. The chain's CDR3 is CASSFGGAAYEQYF. The CDR3 bases are TGTGCCAGCAGCTTTGGGGGGGCCGCCTACGAGCAGTACTTC. This chain uses TRBV7-9 with TRBJ2-7; D is possibly TRBD2 (7 bases). This CDR3 is built from 14 residues. The ends were cut back, 3 bases at V and 2 bases at J, with 11 bases in the middle. Per the germline V gene, CDR1 is SEHNR and CDR2 is FQNEAQ (reference sequence). Drawing the rest from reference TRBV7-9 and TRBJ2-7, the complete variable domain is DTGVSQNPRHKITKRGQNVTFRCDPISEHNRLYWYRQTLGQGPEFLTYFQNEAQLEKSRLLSDRFSAERPKGSFSTLEIQRTEQGDSAMYLCASSFGGAAYEQYFGPGTRLTVT.

This chain joins TRBV6-5 and TRBJ1-1; TRBD1 agrees at 7 bases. Per germline, CDR1 MNHEY and CDR2 SVGAGI. With V trimmed by 8 bases and J by 9 bases, 9 bases remained unmatched. The CDR3 length is 12 residues. CDR3 nucleotides: TGTGCCAGCGGCCGAGACAGGGAAAAAGCTTTCTTT. Translating it yields CASGRDREKAFF.

The genes are TRBV6-2 or TRBV6-3 and TRBJ1-5, with 7 nucleotides matching TRBD1. The ends lost 5 bases at V and 0 bases at J; junction bases unmatched: 7. CDR1 and CDR2 from the germline V gene are MNHEY and SVGEGT. The CDR3 contains 16 residues. The CDR3 sequence: CASSPGTVNSNQPQHF. DNA for the CDR3: TGTGCCAGCAGTCCCGGGACAGTAAATAGCAATCAGCCCCAGCATTTT.

The rearrangement joins TRBV9 to TRBJ1-1; TRBD1 is a possible D gene (5 bases). Per germline, CDR1 SGDLS and CDR2 YYNGEE. This CDR3 is 14 amino acids long. Trimming took 0 bases from V and 4 from J, leaving 10 bases between them. Here the CDR3 DNA reads TGTGCCAGCAGCGTAGGGCAGGGCGGCACTGAAGCTTTCTTT. Amino acid sequence: CASSVGQGGTEAFF. The full variable domain, in which reference TRBV9 and TRBJ1-1 provide the parts outside the CDR3, is DSGVTQTPKHLITATGQRVTLRCSPRSGDLSVYWYQQSLDQGLQFLIQYYNGEERAKGNILERFSAQQFPDLHSELNLSSLELGDSALYFCASSVGQGGTEAFFGQGTRLTVV.

The chain links TRBV11-2 to TRBJ2-1; 7 bases map to TRBD2. The germline CDR1 and CDR2 sequences are SGHAT and FQNNGV. V lost 0 bases and J lost 4; bases outside the gene matches: 6. This CDR3 comprises 16 residues. CDR3: CASSLDGAGAYNEQFF. The DNA of the CDR3 is TGTGCCAGCAGCTTAGATGGTGCGGGAGCATACAATGAGCAGTTCTTC.

The rearrangement uses TRBV7-2 and TRBJ1-1; the match to TRBD1 covers 9 bases. The CDR3 is 14 residues long. Germline V gene sequence: CDR1 SGHTA, CDR2 FQGNSA. The junction had 4 bases not matched to a gene; V was cut back by 4 bases and J by 4 bases. CDR3 residues: CASSSHRGRTEAFF. DNA of the CDR3: TGTGCCAGCAGCTCCCACAGGGGGCGCACTGAAGCTTTCTTT. The complete variable domain, with remaining parts taken from reference TRBV7-2 and TRBJ1-1, reads GAGVSQSPSNKVTEKGKDVELRCDPISGHTALYWYRQSLGQGLEFLIYFQGNSAPDKSGLPSDRFSAERTGGSVSTLTIQRTQQEDSAVYLCASSSHRGRTEAFFGQGTRLTVV.

The chain carries TRBV7-2 and TRBJ2-1, with 7 bases that match TRBD1. The ends lost 6 bases at V and 1 base at J; junction bases unmatched: 3. Germline V CDR1 and CDR2: SGHTA, FQGNSA. This CDR3 contains 14 residues. CDR3 region: CASRPGQSYNEQFF. DNA of the CDR3: TGTGCCAGCAGGCCGGGACAGTCCTACAATGAGCAGTTCTTC.

The chain links TRBV10-1 to TRBJ2-3; a possible D gene is TRBD2 (5 bases). CDR3 length equals 16 residues. Trimming stripped 3 bases from V and 2 bases from J, with 15 bases between. Germline values: CDR1 WNHNN, CDR2 SYGVQD (reference sequence). CDR3 sequence (DNA): TGCGCCAGCAGTGAATCGGACCACGGGAACACAGATACGCAGTATTTT. It yields the protein CASSESDHGNTDTQYF.